These 16 T cell receptor beta chains came from one sample sequenced in a study of blood T cell repertoires in COVID-19. Some clones are missing from TCRdb's copy, which holds only in-frame ones; the method was immunoSEQ multiplex PCR. The sample includes 350,000 to 450,000 clones, 89% of them seen just once. The sequencing input was peripheral blood. The receptor source for this set is a man aged 40-49 years with acute or convalescent COVID-19.

Only a few counts were recorded for this clone. The genes are TRBV9 and TRBJ2-2, with 10 bases aligning to TRBD1. The CDR3 consists of 16 residues. The junction had 8 bases not matched to a gene; V was cut back by 3 bases and J by 6 bases. Germline assignment: CDR1 SGDLS and CDR2 YYNGEE. This CDR3 is CASSAPGTGAAGELFF. CDR3 nucleotide sequence: TGTGCCAGCAGCGCCCCCGGGACAGGGGCTGCCGGGGAGCTGTTTTTT.

This chain joins TRBV5-3 and TRBJ2-2; D is unresolved. TRBV5-3 is designated an ORF whose function remains uncertain. V was cut by 4 bases and J by 3 bases, with 19 bases left in between. The CDR3 loop spans 17 amino acids. The CDR3 here is CARSLSSEAIHTGELFF. In DNA, the CDR3 is TGTGCCAGAAGCCTTTCTTCCGAGGCGATTCACACCGGGGAGCTGTTTTTT.

J is TRBJ2-3 and V is TRBV28; 9 nucleotides match TRBD1. CDR3 length: 14 amino acids. CDR1 and CDR2 from the germline V gene are MDHEN and SYDVKM. The V segment lost 8 bases and the J segment 3 bases; nucleotides outside the gene matches: 6. CDR3 sequence (DNA): TGTGCCAGCCGGGGACAGGGAAGAACAGATACGCAGTATTTT. Amino acids: CASRGQGRTDTQYF.

The J gene is TRBJ1-4, the V gene TRBV27; tentatively, D is TRBD1 (6 bases). The germline V gene has CDR1 MNHEY and CDR2 SMNVEV (reference sequence). CDR3 length: 13 amino acids. V was clipped by 8 bases and J by 6 bases, with 13 bases between them. The CDR3 DNA reads as TGTGCCAGCCCCGAGGACAGAGATGAAAAACTGTTTTTT. Protein sequence: CASPEDRDEKLFF. Filled out from reference TRBV27 and TRBJ1-4, the complete variable domain reads EAQVTQNPRYLITVTGKKLTVTCSQNMNHEYMSWYRQDPGLGLRQIYYSMNVEVTDKGDVPEGYKVSRKEKRNFPLILESPSPNQTSLYFCASPEDRDEKLFFGSGTQLSVL.

The genes are TRBV18 and TRBJ1-1; D gene uncertain. The V and J ends lost 2 bases and 4 bases respectively, with 11 bases between them. The V gene's germline CDR1 is KGHSH and CDR2 LQKENI. This CDR3 region has 14 residues. CDR3 loop: CASSPSTAVTEAFF. The CDR3 region has the DNA TGTGCCAGCTCACCATCGACCGCGGTCACTGAAGCTTTCTTT.

The V and J genes are TRBV30 and TRBJ1-3; 7 bases align to TRBD1. This CDR3 comprises 13 residues. The junction had 8 bases not matched to a gene; V was cut back by 7 bases and J by 5 bases. Germline-derived CDR1 and CDR2 are GTSNPN and SVGIG (reference sequence). In DNA form, the CDR3 reads TGTGCCTATTTGACAGGGAGGAGAAACACCATATATTTT. It translates to CAYLTGRRNTIYF.

This clone came up once. The chain links TRBV6-2 or TRBV6-3 to TRBJ2-2; TRBD1 might be the D (6 bases). This CDR3 is 18 amino acids long. The V gene lost 5 bases and the J gene lost 0 bases, with 19 bases spanning the gap. Germline V gene data show CDR1 as MNHEY and CDR2 as SVGEGT. The CDR3, as DNA: TGTGCCAGCAGTCCAATACTAACGGACAGACCGAACACCGGGGAGCTGTTTTTT. Translated: CASSPILTDRPNTGELFF.

This clone was recorded only once. The rearrangement uses TRBV7-8 and TRBJ1-5; 7 bases are shared with TRBD1. The CDR3 is made up of 14 amino acids. Germline V gene data show CDR1 as SGHVS and CDR2 as FQNEAQ. The V gene end was trimmed by 4 bases and the J gene end by 1 base; junction bases not matched to a gene: 1. The CDR3 DNA follows: TGTGCCAGCAGCTCGGACAGGAGCAATCAGCCCCAGCATTTT. This translates into CASSSDRSNQPQHF.

The rearrangement links TRBV19 to TRBJ2-3, with a tentative D call TRBD1 (6 bases). The CDR3 is 14 residues long. Germline CDR1 is LNHDA and CDR2 is SQIVND (reference sequence). The V gene lost 7 bases and the J gene lost 5 bases, with 16 bases spanning the gap. Here the CDR3 reads CASTQQGLGDTQYF. The CDR3 DNA follows: TGTGCCAGTACCCAACAGGGCTTGGGAGATACGCAGTATTTT.

This chain links TRBV4-1 with TRBJ2-1; the D gene is possibly TRBD1 (6 bases). Germline assignment: CDR1 MGHRA and CDR2 YSYEKL. The CDR3 runs to 17 residues. V was pared by 2 bases and J by 7 bases, with 21 bases between. The CDR3 DNA reads TGCGCCAGCAGCCAATCTCGACAGGACCCCCGGTCGAATGAGCAGTTCTTC. Amino acids: CASSQSRQDPRSNEQFF.

The chain is built from TRBV5-6 and TRBJ1-3, with D possibly TRBD1 on 6 matching bases. CDR1 and CDR2 (germline): SGHDT, YYEEEE. The CDR3 extends over 16 amino acids. Trimming took off 3 bases at V and 2 bases at J, with 15 bases between the two ends. Here the CDR3 DNA reads TGTGCCAGCAGCTCGACAGGCTACGCTACTGGAAACACCATATATTTT. Translation gives CASSSTGYATGNTIYF.

This sequence joins TRBV5-4 and TRBJ2-7; TRBD2 matches at 10 bases. The CDR3 has 14 residues. The junction had 9 bases not matched to a gene; V was cut back by 3 bases and J by 9 bases. In germline, CDR1 is SGHNT, CDR2 YYREEE (reference sequence). Here the CDR3 reads CASSSTTSGVTQYF. The CDR3 bases are TGTGCCAGCAGCTCAACAACTAGCGGGGTAACGCAGTACTTC.

The chain recombines TRBV5-6 with TRBJ1-2, with 8 nucleotides matching TRBD1. CDR1 is SGHDT, CDR2 YYEEEE, per germline. The length of the CDR3 is 14 residues. V gave up 5 bases and J gave up 2 bases; unmatched junction bases: 5. Here the CDR3 DNA reads TGTGCCAGCAGTTTTGGACAGGGCAACTATGGCTACACCTTC. It codes for CASSFGQGNYGYTF.

The chain couples TRBV11-2 to TRBJ2-5, with TRBD2 matching 8 bases. Germline V gene data show CDR1 as SGHAT and CDR2 as FQNNGV. V shed 3 bases and J 0 bases; nucleotides not matched to a gene: 3. The CDR3 contains 15 residues. The CDR3 DNA sequence: TGTGCCAGCAGCTTTCGAGCGGGAGACCAAGAGACCCAGTACTTC. This translates into CASSFRAGDQETQYF.

This clone was seen at least ten times. This chain connects TRBV6-4 to TRBJ2-2, with 10 nucleotides matching TRBD2. V was clipped by 3 bases and J by 4 bases; unmatched bases: 5. The CDR3 runs to 16 residues. Germline-derived CDR1 and CDR2 are MRHNA and SNTAGT. The CDR3 region has the DNA TGTGCCAGCAGTGAGCTAGCGGGAGCCGGCACCGGGGAGCTGTTTTTT. As protein: CASSELAGAGTGELFF.

The chain employs TRBV5-1 and TRBJ2-7; D is perhaps TRBD1 (6 bases). V was cut by 0 bases and J by 1 base, with 17 bases left in between. The CDR3 is 17 amino acids. Germline V lookup: CDR1 SGHRS, CDR2 YFSETQ. The CDR3 DNA reads as TGCGCCAGCAGCTTGGGGCTAGGCAGGGGTGATTCCTACGAGCAGTACTTC. The encoded protein is CASSLGLGRGDSYEQYF.